Sequencing of this T cell receptor beta chain was carried out in a study of T cells in Graves' hyperthyroidism and ophthalmopathy. This clonotype was seen only a few times. Its specificity is not known. Amplification targeted TCR beta CDR3 regions from RNA transcripts. Using the HTBI primer set, a first-round RT-PCR was run on the TCR CDR3. MiXCR, applied by TCRdb to the multiplex PCR reads, yields one record per CDR3 protein. The sample consists of 500,000 to 800,000 distinct CDR3 sequences, more than 14% of them appearing once. Study-wide points: Clonotypes that were expanded in thyroid above 0.001 mostly appeared in blood too. Using 13 V-J features, a model discriminated ophthalmopathy from stable hyperthyroidism.

This receptor was taken from a woman aged 45-60 years with Graves' ophthalmopathy. Sequencing was performed on blood.

The CDR3, as DNA: TGTGCCAGCAGCCCCTCGGGGCGGGGGCCGAACTATGGCTACACCTTC. Its protein is CASSPSGRGPNYGYTF. This rearrangement joins TRBV11-3 to TRBJ1-2, with D possibly being TRBD1 (6 bases). Germline V gives CDR1 SGHNT, CDR2 YENEEA. Trimming shortened V by 5 bases and J by 2 bases, and 18 bases separated the two germline ends. The CDR3 is 16 amino acids.